One and the same sample provided the 19 T cell receptor beta chains below, sequenced in a study of blood T cell repertoires in COVID-19. Data came from immunoSEQ multiplex PCR; TCRdb stores just in-frame clones and leaves some out. The sample includes about 230,000 clones, roughly 83% of them seen just once. The sequencing sample was made of peripheral blood. Receptor source: a woman aged 45-59 years with acute or convalescent COVID-19.

The V call is TRBV10-1, the J call TRBJ1-1; D remains ambiguous. The V end lost 2 bases, the J end lost 4 bases, and 11 bases lay between the germline ends. There are 14 residues in the CDR3. Germline values: CDR1 WNHNN, CDR2 SYGVQD (reference sequence). The CDR3 loop reads CASSETDSITEAFF. CDR3 in DNA: TGCGCCAGCAGTGAGACGGACTCGATCACTGAAGCTTTCTTT.

V gene TRBV14 combines with J gene TRBJ2-1, with TRBD2 identical over 14 bases. This CDR3 is 17 amino acids long. Germline V gives CDR1 SGHDN, CDR2 FVKESK. V lost 2 bases and J lost 7; bases outside the gene matches: 7. The CDR3: CASSQSSGLAGENEQFF. CDR3 nucleotide sequence: TGTGCCAGCAGCCAATCCTCGGGACTAGCGGGGGAGAATGAGCAGTTCTTC.

The gene calls are TRBV7-2 and TRBJ2-1; 8 bases map to TRBD2. V was pared by 3 bases and J by 6 bases, with 16 bases of the junction left unmatched. This CDR3 is built from 18 residues. The germline V gene has CDR1 SGHTA and CDR2 FQGNSA. CDR3 residues: CASSFGVIGPGGINEQFF. CDR3 DNA: TGTGCCAGCAGCTTCGGAGTTATCGGTCCGGGGGGGATCAATGAGCAGTTCTTC.

J is TRBJ1-5 and V is TRBV6-1; 8 bases are shared with TRBD1. Per the germline V gene, CDR1 is MNHNS and CDR2 is SASEGT. Trimming at V came to 0 bases and at J to 2 bases, leaving 6 bases not matched to a gene. The CDR3 is 17 amino acids. The CDR3 spells CASSEAPTGGGNQPQHF. The CDR3 DNA sequence: TGTGCCAGCAGTGAAGCTCCTACAGGGGGGGGCAATCAGCCCCAGCATTTT.

The chain carries TRBV27 and TRBJ1-6; D gene unclear. This CDR3 contains 14 residues. The germline gives CDR1 MNHEY, CDR2 SMNVEV (reference sequence). V was clipped by 6 bases and J by 9 bases, with 15 bases between them. CDR3 residues: CASRFANSGSPLHF. CDR3 nucleotide sequence: TGTGCCAGCAGGTTTGCGAATTCGGGTTCACCCCTCCACTTT.

The chain carries TRBV11-3 and TRBJ2-3; D is perhaps TRBD1 (6 bases). The CDR3 loop spans 16 amino acids. Trimming shortened V by 4 bases and J by 0 bases, and 14 bases separated the two germline ends. Germline-derived CDR1 and CDR2 are SGHNT and YENEEA. The CDR3 protein is CASSSRQEASTDTQYF. DNA for the CDR3: TGTGCCAGCAGCTCTAGACAGGAGGCTAGCACAGATACGCAGTATTTT.

The gene calls are TRBV2 and TRBJ2-3, with 11 bases identical to TRBD2. Germline CDR1 reads SNHLY; CDR2 reads FYNNEI. The CDR3 loop spans 17 amino acids. The junction had 11 bases not matched to a gene; V was cut back by 7 bases and J by 2 bases. CDR3 bases: TGTGCCAGCACCCGAAGGGGACTAGCGGCGAACACAGATACGCAGTATTTT. Translated, it gives CASTRRGLAANTDTQYF.

The CDR3 here is CASSPTGGLNYGYTF. The CDR3 coding sequence is TGTGCCAGCAGTCCAACCGGGGGGCTTAACTATGGCTACACCTTC. The chain uses TRBV6-4 and TRBJ1-2; possibly TRBD1 for D (6 bases). The germline gives CDR1 MRHNA, CDR2 SNTAGT. This CDR3 contains 15 residues. V gave up 5 bases and J gave up 1 base, with 14 bases separating them.

There are a few counts of this clone. This chain uses TRBV19 with TRBJ1-5; TRBD1 agrees at 7 bases. The CDR3 consists of 15 residues. Germline assignment: CDR1 LNHDA and CDR2 SQIVND (reference sequence). V shed 8 bases, J shed 0 bases, and the junction held 7 bases outside the gene matches. The CDR3 DNA reads as TGTGCCAGTCTAAGACAGGGTGATAGCAATCAGCCCCAGCATTTT. Translating it yields CASLRQGDSNQPQHF.

The table lists this clone with a few counts. The chain links TRBV24-1 to TRBJ2-7, with 16 nucleotides matching TRBD2. V was pared by 4 bases and J by 6 bases, with 11 bases of the junction left unmatched. The germline gives CDR1 KGHDR, CDR2 SFDVKD. This CDR3 has 18 residues. The CDR3, as DNA: TGTGCCACCAGTGACGACAGGGAGGGACTAGCGGGAGGGAGCGAGCAGTACTTC. This codes for CATSDDREGLAGGSEQYF.

As regards this clone: Additional DNA sequences in this sample encode the identical CDR3. J is TRBJ2-1 and V is TRBV4-1, with TRBD2 identical over 7 bases. Germline V CDR1 and CDR2: MGHRA, YSYEKL. CDR3 length: 16 amino acids. With 0 bases clipped from V and 3 bases from J, the junction kept 5 bases outside the gene matches. CDR3 in amino acids: CASSQDPSGGYNEQFF. The CDR3 bases are TGCGCCAGCAGCCAAGACCCTAGCGGCGGCTACAATGAGCAGTTCTTC.

The V gene is TRBV6-1, the J gene TRBJ2-3, with TRBD1 matching over 10 bases. The length of the CDR3 is 16 residues. Germline V lookup: CDR1 MNHNS, CDR2 SASEGT. V shed 3 bases and J 5 bases; nucleotides not matched to a gene: 8. CDR3 loop: CASSDPRTGGRDTQYF. In DNA, the CDR3 is TGTGCCAGCAGTGACCCCAGGACAGGGGGGAGAGATACGCAGTATTTT.

This chain links TRBV12-3 or TRBV12-4 with TRBJ2-7; possibly TRBD1 for D (5 bases). The CDR3 length is 13 residues. Trimming stripped 4 bases from V and 7 bases from J, with 14 bases between. The CDR3 spells CASSSAIGAEQYF. The CDR3, as DNA: TGTGCCAGCAGTTCCGCTATAGGGGCAGAGCAGTACTTC.

The chain links TRBV5-4 to TRBJ2-7; D is ambiguous. V was clipped by 2 bases and J by 5 bases, with 11 bases between them. Germline V gives CDR1 SGHNT, CDR2 YYREEE (reference sequence). The CDR3 consists of 13 residues. In DNA form, the CDR3 reads TGTGCCAGCAGCTTCGATCGTTCGGACGAGCAGTACTTC. It specifies CASSFDRSDEQYF.

The rearrangement links TRBV19 to TRBJ1-2; D call uncertain. The CDR3 spans 15 residues. Per the germline V gene, CDR1 is LNHDA and CDR2 is SQIVND (reference sequence). Deletions cut 1 base from V and 4 bases from J, with 13 bases between. The CDR3 protein is CASSIAGQSFYGYTF. CDR3 bases: TGTGCCAGTAGTATAGCCGGTCAATCGTTCTATGGCTACACCTTC.

V and J are TRBV28 and TRBJ1-2; 8 nucleotides line up with TRBD1. V trimming: 5 bases; J trimming: 13 bases; junction bases outside the gene matches: 15. Germline CDR1 is MDHEN and CDR2 is SYDVKM. The CDR3 sequence is 14 residues long. Written as DNA, the CDR3 is TGTGCCAGCAGTCGGCAACAGGGGGGAGTAGGTGGCACCTTC. As protein: CASSRQQGGVGGTF.

The chain recombines TRBV6-1 with TRBJ1-1; no definite D call. Deletions cut 2 bases from V and 0 bases from J, with 10 bases between. CDR1 and CDR2 (germline): MNHNS, SASEGT. This CDR3 spans 15 amino acids. The CDR3 is CASSEPSSMNTEAFF. The CDR3 region has the DNA TGTGCCAGCAGTGAACCCTCTAGCATGAACACTGAAGCTTTCTTT.

V is TRBV23-1 and J is TRBJ2-7, with 9 bases matching TRBD2. TRBV23-1 is an ORF for which the function is uncertain. The CDR3 totals 18 residues. Trimming cost V 0 bases and J 0 bases; bases outside gene matches: 9. CDR3 coding DNA: TGCGCCAGCAGTCAATCGGTAGCTAGCGGGACCGCCTCCTACGAGCAGTACTTC. Translation gives CASSQSVASGTASYEQYF.

This clone was picked up one time. CDR3 sequence (DNA): TGTGCCACCAGCTCCCAACGGGGACAGGGGGCTTACGAGCAGTACTTC. Translation gives CATSSQRGQGAYEQYF. The chain joins TRBV15 to TRBJ2-7, with 12 nucleotides matching TRBD1. Germline loops: CDR1 LNHNV, CDR2 YYDKDF (reference sequence). The CDR3 spans 16 residues. The ends lost 5 bases at V and 4 bases at J; junction bases unmatched: 9.